This TCR beta chain was found in a study of blood T cell repertoires in COVID-19. Study details: COVID-19 samples, acute and convalescent, were from the United States, Italy and Spain. Sample material is recorded as cDNA or gDNA derived from T cells, B-cell-depleted T cells, or PBMCs.

V lost 6 bases, J lost 5 bases, and 6 bases stayed unmatched. Germline values: CDR1 LNHDA, CDR2 SQIVND (reference sequence). This CDR3 comprises 13 residues. For this clone: At the DNA level, this CDR3 is encoded by other sequences in the same sample as well.

Original methodology: Amplification of reference gene primers was used by the study to estimate nucleated cell counts. The data were produced by immunoSEQ multiplex PCR, yet TCRdb's version contains in-frame clones alone and is incomplete. For V, J and clone size, that table is used; D and trimming come from the DNA. There are approximately 210,000 clones in the sample; roughly 87% occur only once, and under 2.5% lies in the top ten. The source is a middle-aged man with active or convalescent COVID-19. Sequenced sample: peripheral blood. The chain employs TRBV19 and TRBJ1-1, with TRBD1 matching 7 bases. Here the CDR3 DNA reads TGTGCCAGTAGCCAGGGGGGTTGGACTGAAGCTTTCTTT. Translating gives CASSQGGWTEAFF.